The 27 T cell receptor beta chains below were found in one sample sequenced in a study of blood T cell repertoires in COVID-19. Some clones are missing from TCRdb's copy, which holds only in-frame ones; the method was immunoSEQ multiplex PCR. The repertoire holds 400,000 to 550,000 clones, with around 90% as singletons. Sequenced material: PBMCs or T cells enriched from blood (not recorded which). The receptors derive from a woman aged 18-29 years with acute COVID-19.

The chain joins TRBV13 to TRBJ1-6; 10 nucleotides align to TRBD1. From germline, CDR1 is PRHDT and CDR2 FYEKMQ (reference sequence). Unmatched junction bases numbered 10, after V lost 4 bases and J lost 7 bases. The CDR3 is 17 residues long. For the CDR3, the DNA is TGTGCCAGCAGCTCTTACGGTGGGGGACAGGGGAATTCACCCCTCCACTTT. Residues: CASSSYGGGQGNSPLHF.

This chain links TRBV29-1 with TRBJ2-6; 7 bases are a match to TRBD1. From germline, CDR1 is SQVTM and CDR2 ANQGSEA. This CDR3 has 15 amino acids. Losses at the gene ends were 5 bases for V and 2 bases for J; bases not matched to a gene: 6. The CDR3 DNA reads as TGCAGCGTTCCGGGACAGCGACCTGGGGCCAACGTCCTGACTTTC. Translated, it gives CSVPGQRPGANVLTF. Drawing the rest from reference TRBV29-1 and TRBJ2-6, the complete variable domain is SAVISQKPSRDICQRGTSLTIQCQVDSQVTMMFWYRQQPGQSLTLIATANQGSEATYESGFVIDKFPISRPNLTFSTLTVSNMSPEDSSIYLCSVPGQRPGANVLTFGAGSRLTVL.

The V gene is TRBV3-1 (or the pseudogene TRBV3-2), the J gene TRBJ1-5, with 7 bases aligning to TRBD1. This CDR3 region has 14 residues. CDR1 is LGHDT, CDR2 YNNKEL, per germline (reference sequence). Trimming removed 3 bases from V and 5 bases from J; junction bases left unmatched: 4. CDR3 in DNA: TGTGCCAGCAGCCACGACAGGGACCATCAGCCCCAGCATTTT. Its translation is CASSHDRDHQPQHF.

The chain combines TRBV6-1 with TRBJ2-7; 8 nucleotides match TRBD1. This CDR3 region has 15 residues. Germline-derived CDR1 and CDR2 are MNHNS and SASEGT. J was trimmed by 0 bases and V by 1 base; bases with no gene match: 2. CDR3 bases: TGTGCCAGCAGTGAAGGACAGGGGTCCTCCTACGAGCAGTACTTC. This encodes CASSEGQGSSYEQYF.

This chain uses TRBV21-1 with TRBJ2-7; the table's D call, TRBD2, has no DNA check behind it. TRBV21-1 is reported as a pseudogene. The CDR3 covers 12 residues. In DNA, the CDR3 is TGTGCCAGCAACGTTCCGGCCTACGAGCAGTACTTC. It codes for CASNVPAYEQYF.

The rearrangement joins TRBV30 to TRBJ2-7, with 9 bases lining up with TRBD2. Per germline, CDR1 GTSNPN and CDR2 SVGIG (reference sequence). This CDR3 is built from 13 residues. Trimming cost V 5 bases and J 0 bases; bases outside gene matches: 2. For the CDR3, the DNA is TGTGCCTGGCGACTAGCGGACTCCTACGAGCAGTACTTC. It specifies CAWRLADSYEQYF.

The CDR3 protein is CASSRHASYGYTF. CDR3 DNA sequence: TGTGCCAGCAGCCGTCATGCCAGCTATGGCTACACCTTC. V usage is TRBV3-1 (or the pseudogene TRBV3-2) and J usage is TRBJ1-2; D remains unclear. Germline lookup yields CDR1 LGHDT and CDR2 YNNKEL (reference sequence). Trimming left V 4 bases short and J 4 bases short, with 10 bases between. There are 13 residues in the CDR3.

The chain couples TRBV7-2 to TRBJ2-3; TRBD2 matches at 11 bases. The CDR3 is 15 amino acids. Germline CDR1 reads SGHTA; CDR2 reads FQGNSA. With 5 bases clipped from V and 11 bases from J, the junction kept 12 bases outside the gene matches. The CDR3 reads CASSPTSGAAGGQYF. CDR3 nucleotides: TGTGCCAGCAGCCCGACTAGCGGGGCCGCAGGGGGGCAGTATTTT.

The chain uses TRBV7-2 and TRBJ2-5; 9 bases line up with TRBD2. The CDR3 is made up of 15 amino acids. The trim removed 5 bases at V and 1 base at J, leaving 5 bases unmatched. Germline V CDR1 and CDR2: SGHTA, FQGNSA. The CDR3 DNA reads TGTGCCAGCAGCAGGTCTAGCGGGGCCCAAGAGACCCAGTACTTC. It specifies CASSRSSGAQETQYF.

V and J are TRBV7-2 and TRBJ2-7, with 11 nucleotides matching TRBD2. In germline, CDR1 is SGHTA, CDR2 FQGNSA. Trimming removed 4 bases from V and 0 bases from J; junction bases left unmatched: 5. The CDR3 is 16 residues long. CDR3 nucleotides: TGTGCCAGCAGCTCCAGGACTAGCGGGTTCTCCTACGAGCAGTACTTC. Translation gives CASSSRTSGFSYEQYF.

This clone was picked up a small number of times. This chain links TRBV27 with TRBJ2-2, with D perhaps TRBD1 (5 bases). Germline V gives CDR1 MNHEY, CDR2 SMNVEV (reference sequence). V shed 1 base and J shed 6 bases, with 6 bases lying between them. This CDR3 contains 13 residues. CDR3: CASSLLQAGELFF. The CDR3 bases are TGTGCCAGCAGTTTATTACAGGCCGGGGAGCTGTTTTTT.

This clone was seen once. In nucleotides, the CDR3 is TGTGCCAGCTCACCACGCGTAGCGGGGAAATACAATGAGCAGTTCTTC. This codes for CASSPRVAGKYNEQFF. The chain has TRBV18 and TRBJ2-1; TRBD2 matches 8 bases. The CDR3 length is 16 residues. Germline V gene lookup returns CDR1 KGHSH and CDR2 LQKENI. Unmatched junction bases numbered 6, after V lost 1 base and J lost 4 bases.

V gene TRBV5-1 combines with J gene TRBJ2-6; unclear D gene. V lost 2 bases, J lost 2 bases, and 5 bases lay in between. This CDR3 is 14 amino acids long. Germline V CDR1 and CDR2: SGHRS, YFSETQ. The CDR3 sequence is CASSLITGANVLTF. CDR3 DNA: TGCGCCAGCAGCTTAATAACTGGGGCCAACGTCCTGACTTTC.

The rearrangement links TRBV5-4 to TRBJ2-7; TRBD1 matches 7 bases. V shed 0 bases and J 5 bases; nucleotides not matched to a gene: 5. This CDR3 comprises 14 residues. Germline-derived CDR1 and CDR2 are SGHNT and YYREEE (reference sequence). As DNA, the CDR3 is TGTGCCAGCAGCTTGGACAGGGGCACGGACGAGCAGTACTTC. Amino acids: CASSLDRGTDEQYF.

V and J are TRBV23-1 and TRBJ2-1; TRBD1 might be the D (7 bases). TRBV23-1 is recorded as an ORF, its role being uncertain. CDR3 size: 18 residues. Trimming took 0 bases from V and 5 from J, leaving 20 bases between them. CDR3: CASSQSGQRRDSDNEQFF. CDR3 DNA sequence: TGCGCCAGCAGTCAATCGGGTCAAAGGAGGGACAGTGACAATGAGCAGTTCTTC.

J is TRBJ1-6 and V is TRBV2; D is unclear. This CDR3 is built from 14 residues. Germline loops: CDR1 SNHLY, CDR2 FYNNEI. Trimming stripped 4 bases from V and 5 bases from J, with 9 bases between. The CDR3 region has the DNA TGTGCCAGCAGTGGGACTGATAATAATTCACCCCTCCACTTT. It codes for CASSGTDNNSPLHF.

The chain recombines TRBV4-2 with TRBJ1-2; 7 bases agree with TRBD1. CDR3 length: 14 amino acids. The J segment lost 8 bases and the V segment lost 4 bases, leaving 10 bases of the junction unmatched. Germline CDR1 reads LGHNA; CDR2 reads YNFKEQ. The DNA for the CDR3 is TGTGCCAGCAGCCCCCGGGAGGGGGCGAAGGGCTACACCTTC. As protein: CASSPREGAKGYTF.

The sample holds a few counts of this clone. The rearrangement joins TRBV23-1 to TRBJ1-1, with unresolved D. TRBV23-1 has ORF status, its function being uncertain. This CDR3 has 10 amino acids. Trimming stripped 3 bases from V and 8 bases from J, with 4 bases between. The CDR3 here is CASSHREAFF. The CDR3 nucleotides read TGCGCCAGCAGTCACAGAGAAGCTTTCTTT.

The chain links TRBV7-2 to TRBJ2-7; D remains ambiguous. The V gene's germline CDR1 is SGHTA and CDR2 FQGNSA. Trimming cost V 1 base and J 4 bases, with 11 bases left between them. CDR3 length: 14 residues. Written as DNA, the CDR3 is TGTGCCAGCAGCTTAGGGTATAGCCCTTACGAGCAGTACTTC. Translating gives CASSLGYSPYEQYF.

The CDR3 is CASREQGDEQYF. Written as DNA, the CDR3 is TGTGCCAGCAGAGAACAGGGGGATGAGCAGTACTTC. This sequence joins TRBV2 and TRBJ2-7, with 8 bases fitting TRBD1. Unmatched junction bases numbered 5, after V lost 6 bases and J lost 7 bases. Germline-derived CDR1 and CDR2 are SNHLY and FYNNEI. The CDR3 loop spans 12 amino acids.

The chain carries TRBV5-1 and TRBJ1-5; 7 bases map to TRBD1. The germline V gene encodes CDR1 SGHRS and CDR2 YFSETQ. This CDR3 has 15 residues. Losses at the gene ends were 2 bases for V and 5 bases for J; bases not matched to a gene: 7. CDR3 region: CASSLGGGRDQPQHF. As DNA, the CDR3 is TGCGCCAGCAGCTTAGGGGGCGGAAGGGATCAGCCCCAGCATTTT.

The chain is built from TRBV7-9 and TRBJ2-1, with D possibly being TRBD2 (5 bases). The CDR3 extends over 15 amino acids. Germline values: CDR1 SEHNR, CDR2 FQNEAQ (reference sequence). Trimming shortened V by 5 bases and J by 1 base, and 12 bases separated the two germline ends. The CDR3 nucleotides are TGTGCCAGCAGCCCAAGCGGACTTTCCTACAATGAGCAGTTCTTC. Its translation is CASSPSGLSYNEQFF.

This clone was observed a single time. The rearrangement links TRBV18 to TRBJ2-2; 11 positions agree with TRBD1. This CDR3 is built from 16 residues. V trimming: 2 bases; J trimming: 4 bases; junction bases outside the gene matches: 3. Germline V gives CDR1 KGHSH, CDR2 LQKENI. The CDR3 here is CASSPTGTGGTGELFF. The CDR3, as DNA: TGTGCCAGCTCACCAACCGGGACAGGGGGCACCGGGGAGCTGTTTTTT.

The genes are TRBV24-1 and TRBJ1-1, with D perhaps TRBD1 (5 bases). Germline V gene sequence: CDR1 KGHDR, CDR2 SFDVKD. V shed 12 bases and J shed 0 bases, with 16 bases lying between them. The CDR3 consists of 14 residues. The CDR3 nucleotides read TGTGCCGTCAAGGGCACAGGACTGAACACTGAAGCTTTCTTT. Its protein product is CAVKGTGLNTEAFF.

The DNA for the CDR3 is TGCAGTGCTAGTGGCAGGGGGCAGGTCGAGCAGTACTTC. It is translated as CSASGRGQVEQYF. J is TRBJ2-7 and V is TRBV20-1, with 8 bases that match TRBD1. The CDR3 totals 13 residues. V lost 3 bases to trimming and J lost 6 bases; unmatched junction nucleotides: 7. Germline V gene lookup returns CDR1 DFQATT and CDR2 SNEGSKA (reference sequence).

This rearrangement joins TRBV4-3 to TRBJ1-2, with D possibly TRBD1 on 6 matching bases. The germline V gene has CDR1 LGHNA and CDR2 YSLEER. The CDR3 length is 16 residues. Between the trimmed V and J ends, which lost 0 bases and 4 bases, there was a span of 15 bases. The CDR3 reads CASSQDQGRVGYGYTF. The CDR3 DNA is TGCGCCAGCAGCCAAGATCAGGGGAGGGTCGGCTATGGCTACACCTTC.

The chain is built from TRBV7-9 and TRBJ2-7, with D perhaps TRBD1 (6 bases). The CDR3 totals 15 residues. The ends were cut back, 10 bases at V and 0 bases at J, with 19 bases in the middle. Germline V gene data show CDR1 as SEHNR and CDR2 as FQNEAQ (reference sequence). DNA for the CDR3: TGTGCCACCGGCCGCCGGGACAATCCCTCCTACGAGCAGTACTTC. Amino acids: CATGRRDNPSYEQYF.